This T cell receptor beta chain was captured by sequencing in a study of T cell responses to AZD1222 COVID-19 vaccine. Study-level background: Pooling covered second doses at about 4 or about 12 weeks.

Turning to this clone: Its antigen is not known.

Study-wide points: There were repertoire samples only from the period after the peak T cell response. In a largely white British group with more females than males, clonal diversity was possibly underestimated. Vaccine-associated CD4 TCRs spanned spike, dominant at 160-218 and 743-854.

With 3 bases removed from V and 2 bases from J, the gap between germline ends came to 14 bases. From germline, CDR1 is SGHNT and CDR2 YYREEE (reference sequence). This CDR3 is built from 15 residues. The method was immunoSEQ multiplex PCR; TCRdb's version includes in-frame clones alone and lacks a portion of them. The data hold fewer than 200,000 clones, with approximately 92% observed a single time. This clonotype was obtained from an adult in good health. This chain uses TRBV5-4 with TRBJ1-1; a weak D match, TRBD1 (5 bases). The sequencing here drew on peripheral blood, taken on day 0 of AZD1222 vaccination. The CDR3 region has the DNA TGTGCCAGCAGCTCAGCAGTTCAGGGAAACACTGAAGCTTTCTTT. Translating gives CASSSAVQGNTEAFF.